These 27 T cell receptor beta chains were all obtained from the same sample, sequenced in a study of shared clonotypes between healthy human individuals. Repertoires were generated with immunoSEQ multiplex PCR, while TCRdb's copy carries only in-frame clones and drops some. The repertoire holds roughly 2.2 million clones, with 80% to 95% as singletons. The sequenced material came from naive CD4+ T cells from PBMCs. Indicated subset: CD45RA+ positively selected. These receptors all stem from a man younger than 35 in good health. Some clones in this sample may be carry-over from other donors' samples.

The rearrangement joins TRBV6-4 to TRBJ2-7; 10 nucleotides align to TRBD2. Trimming removed 3 bases from V and 3 bases from J; junction bases left unmatched: 8. The germline V gene encodes CDR1 MRHNA and CDR2 SNTAGT. This CDR3 has 16 residues. CDR3 bases: TGTGCCAGCAGTGAAAAAGGGCTAGCGGGAGTCTACGAGCAGTACTTC. Residues: CASSEKGLAGVYEQYF.

The V and J genes are TRBV11-2 and TRBJ1-1; D unresolved. Germline assignment: CDR1 SGHAT and CDR2 FQNNGV. V was shortened by 3 bases and J by 1 base, with 6 bases between the two germline ends. CDR3 length: 13 amino acids. The CDR3 DNA reads TGTGCCAGCAGCTTTCGACAGAACACTGAAGCTTTCTTT. Amino acid sequence: CASSFRQNTEAFF.

The rearrangement uses TRBV5-4 and TRBJ2-1, with 11 nucleotides matching TRBD2. The germline V gene has CDR1 SGHNT and CDR2 YYREEE (reference sequence). Trimming at V came to 0 bases and at J to 8 bases, leaving 4 bases not matched to a gene. CDR3 size: 15 residues. This CDR3 reads CASSLVLAGAYEQFF. In DNA form, the CDR3 reads TGTGCCAGCAGCTTGGTACTAGCGGGAGCGTATGAGCAGTTCTTC.

The J gene is TRBJ1-5, the V gene TRBV11-2, with D possibly being TRBD1 (5 bases). Germline values: CDR1 SGHAT, CDR2 FQNNGV. The CDR3 covers 15 residues. The ends were cut back, 4 bases at V and 4 bases at J, with 14 bases in the middle. As DNA, the CDR3 is TGTGCCAGCAGCTCCTCAGTGGGGGGGAATCAGCCCCAGCATTTT. This codes for CASSSSVGGNQPQHF.

This chain joins TRBV7-2 and TRBJ1-2; 11 nucleotides match TRBD1. Unmatched junction bases numbered 7, after V lost 2 bases and J lost 8 bases. CDR3 length: 15 residues. Germline-derived CDR1 and CDR2 are SGHTA and FQGNSA. The CDR3 spells CASSLTRDRGKGYTF. The CDR3, as DNA: TGTGCCAGCAGCTTAACCCGGGACAGGGGGAAGGGCTACACCTTC.

The rearrangement links TRBV5-6 to TRBJ2-3; D is unresolved. This CDR3 has 12 amino acids. CDR1 and CDR2 from the germline V gene are SGHDT and YYEEEE. V gave up 2 bases and J gave up 5 bases, with 6 bases separating them. CDR3 nucleotide sequence: TGTGCCAGCAGCTTTGCCGAAGATACGCAGTATTTT. Encoded protein: CASSFAEDTQYF.

The V call is TRBV9, the J call TRBJ1-2; D possibly corresponds to TRBD1 (6 bases). Trimming removed 6 bases from V and 2 bases from J, with 11 bases in between. The CDR3 runs 13 residues. Germline V gene data show CDR1 as SGDLS and CDR2 as YYNGEE. CDR3 sequence reads: CASNREVNYGYTF. The CDR3 DNA reads TGTGCCAGCAACAGGGAAGTAAACTATGGCTACACCTTC.

The chain joins TRBV18 to TRBJ1-2; 9 bases line up with TRBD1. The junction had 5 bases not matched to a gene; V was cut back by 3 bases and J by 6 bases. Looked up from germline, CDR1 is KGHSH and CDR2 is LQKENI. This CDR3 contains 14 residues. The CDR3 nucleotides read TGTGCCAGCTCACCCCTCCGACAGGGGGATGGCTACACCTTC. Encoded protein: CASSPLRQGDGYTF.

The V gene is TRBV7-2, the J gene TRBJ2-7; D gene unclear. The CDR3 spans 14 residues. V lost 2 bases, J lost 2 bases, and 10 bases lay in between. CDR1 is SGHTA, CDR2 FQGNSA, per germline. This chain's CDR3 is CASSLLLGTYEQYF. The CDR3 region has the DNA TGTGCCAGCAGCTTATTACTGGGAACCTACGAGCAGTACTTC.

The V gene is TRBV6-6, the J gene TRBJ1-3, with unresolved D. Germline assignment: CDR1 MNHNY and CDR2 SVGAGI (reference sequence). CDR3 length: 14 residues. Trimming stripped 2 bases from V and 2 bases from J, with 7 bases between. In DNA form, the CDR3 reads TGTGCCAGCAGTTACCGGACGGCTGGAAACACCATATATTTT. This codes for CASSYRTAGNTIYF.

V usage is TRBV28 and J usage is TRBJ2-2; D not certain. The CDR3 spans 14 residues. CDR1 is MDHEN, CDR2 SYDVKM, per germline. V dropped 6 bases and J dropped 6 bases, with 14 bases sitting between them. The CDR3 nucleotides are TGTGCCAGCAGACCGACCCCCTCACCCGGGGAGCTGTTTTTT. The encoded protein is CASRPTPSPGELFF.

This chain uses TRBV27 with TRBJ2-1; D gene unclear. Germline lookup yields CDR1 MNHEY and CDR2 SMNVEV (reference sequence). The V gene lost 5 bases and the J gene lost 2 bases, with 10 bases spanning the gap. The CDR3 covers 14 residues. The CDR3 DNA sequence: TGTGCCAGCAGTCCCGCTTCGACCTACAATGAGCAGTTCTTC. It is translated as CASSPASTYNEQFF.

The chain combines TRBV28 with TRBJ1-2, with 8 bases matching TRBD1. The CDR3 length is 15 residues. CDR1 and CDR2 from the germline V gene are MDHEN and SYDVKM. The junction had 9 bases not matched to a gene; V was cut back by 4 bases and J by 5 bases. This CDR3 is CASSSLRGPEYGYTF. CDR3 bases: TGTGCCAGCAGTTCACTCAGGGGGCCAGAATATGGCTACACCTTC.

V and J are TRBV10-3 and TRBJ2-7; D may be TRBD1 (6 bases). The CDR3 is made up of 15 amino acids. V lost 2 bases to trimming and J lost 2 bases, with 13 bases between them. In germline, CDR1 is ENHRY, CDR2 SYGVKD. In DNA, the CDR3 is TGTGCCATCAGTGAGGACCTGACAGGAGCCTACGAGCAGTACTTC. Amino acids: CAISEDLTGAYEQYF.

J is TRBJ1-5 and V is TRBV29-1; TRBD1 is a possible D gene (5 bases). Trimming pared 6 bases from V and 3 bases from J, leaving 12 bases between. The CDR3 loop spans 13 amino acids. Per germline, CDR1 SQVTM and CDR2 ANQGSEA. This CDR3 is CSVRWGDNQPQHF. In DNA form, the CDR3 reads TGCAGCGTCCGATGGGGCGACAATCAGCCCCAGCATTTT.

The genes are TRBV4-3 and TRBJ1-4; weak D call: TRBD1 (6 bases). Deletions cut 5 bases from V and 7 bases from J, with 17 bases between. Germline CDR1 reads LGHNA; CDR2 reads YSLEER. This CDR3 is 15 amino acids long. In nucleotides, the CDR3 is TGCGCCAGCAGCGAAGGGGGGTGGGACGGTGAAAAACTGTTTTTT. Its translation is CASSEGGWDGEKLFF.

This clone was counted a single time. This rearrangement joins TRBV5-4 to TRBJ2-7; D ambiguous. Germline values: CDR1 SGHNT, CDR2 YYREEE (reference sequence). The CDR3 is 14 residues long. Trimming took 1 base from V and 1 from J, leaving 9 bases between them. The CDR3, as DNA: TGTGCCAGCAGCTTGAATGGGCGGTCCTACGAGCAGTACTTC. Residues: CASSLNGRSYEQYF.

This chain's CDR3 is CASSQVGSTYEQYF. CDR3 DNA: TGCGCCAGCAGCCAAGTGGGATCAACCTACGAGCAGTACTTC. The chain recombines TRBV4-1 with TRBJ2-7; D ambiguous. V was cut by 1 base and J by 2 bases, with 9 bases left in between. Germline V gene lookup returns CDR1 MGHRA and CDR2 YSYEKL. This CDR3 is 14 amino acids long.

The V gene is TRBV6-1, the J gene TRBJ1-1; D is undetermined. Looked up from germline, CDR1 is MNHNS and CDR2 is SASEGT. V was cut by 3 bases and J by 1 base, with 6 bases left in between. The CDR3 loop spans 13 amino acids. The CDR3 DNA reads TGTGCCAGCAGTGATACCAAGAACACTGAAGCTTTCTTT. It codes for CASSDTKNTEAFF.

CDR3 sequence (DNA): TGTGCCAGCAGCCGAATCCAAATCGGGGAGCTGTTTTTT. Amino acid sequence: CASSRIQIGELFF. The rearrangement uses TRBV16 and TRBJ2-2; D unclear. The V end was cut by 4 bases, the J end by 7 bases, with 10 bases between. Looked up from germline, CDR1 is KGHSY and CDR2 is FQNENV. The CDR3 loop spans 13 amino acids.

The rearrangement joins TRBV5-1 to TRBJ1-3; 8 bases line up with TRBD1. The junction had 5 bases not matched to a gene; V was cut back by 4 bases and J by 2 bases. The germline V gene encodes CDR1 SGHRS and CDR2 YFSETQ. The CDR3 is 15 amino acids. This CDR3 reads CASSPPQGAGNTIYF. As DNA, the CDR3 is TGCGCCAGCAGCCCACCACAGGGGGCTGGAAACACCATATATTTT.

Comment on this clone: One end of the junction does not line up with germline, which may come from a read error. V is TRBV28 and J is TRBJ1-1, with D tentatively TRBD1 (6 bases). This CDR3 contains 11 residues. Germline CDR1 reads MDHEN; CDR2 reads SYDVKM. This chain's CDR3 is CASITGIGLLF. CDR3 in DNA: TGTGCCAGCATAACAGGGATAGGCCTGCTCTTT. The variable domain in full, completed from reference TRBV28 and TRBJ1-1, reads DVKVTQSSRYLVKRTGEKVFLECVQDMDHENMFWYRQDPGLGLRLIYFSYDVKMKEKGDIPEGYSVSREKKERFSLILESASTNQTSMYLCASITGIGLLFGQGTRLTVV.

The rearrangement uses TRBV5-1 and TRBJ2-7; maybe TRBD2 (6 bases). The CDR3 sequence is 19 residues long. Trimming took 0 bases from V and 3 from J, leaving 25 bases between them. Germline CDR1 is SGHRS and CDR2 is YFSETQ. The CDR3 DNA sequence: TGCGCCAGCAGCTTGGCCTCAGCGGTCGAGCCAGGTAGCGGCTACGAGCAGTACTTC. Amino acid sequence: CASSLASAVEPGSGYEQYF.

The V gene is TRBV5-1, the J gene TRBJ2-2, with TRBD1 as a possible D gene (6 bases). V was trimmed by 3 bases and J by 6 bases, leaving 12 bases between them. This CDR3 spans 14 amino acids. Germline V gene sequence: CDR1 SGHRS, CDR2 YFSETQ. The CDR3 spells CASSSQTGPGELFF. In DNA, the CDR3 is TGCGCCAGCAGCTCACAGACAGGCCCCGGGGAGCTGTTTTTT.

This clone showed up just once. The V call is TRBV9, the J call TRBJ1-4, with D possibly matching TRBD1 (6 bases). The CDR3 length is 15 residues. Germline lookup yields CDR1 SGDLS and CDR2 YYNGEE. The V end was cut by 0 bases, the J end by 7 bases, with 13 bases between. The CDR3 region is CASSVEQGSFEKLFF. The DNA for the CDR3 is TGTGCCAGCAGCGTAGAACAGGGCAGCTTTGAAAAACTGTTTTTT.

J is TRBJ2-5 and V is TRBV27; 9 nucleotides agree with TRBD1. CDR1 is MNHEY, CDR2 SMNVEV, per germline (reference sequence). J was trimmed by 2 bases and V by 5 bases; bases with no gene match: 6. The CDR3 has 15 amino acids. In DNA, the CDR3 is TGTGCCAGCAGTACGTACAGGGGGCTACAAGAGACCCAGTACTTC. This translates into CASSTYRGLQETQYF.

The V and J genes are TRBV5-1 and TRBJ1-3; a possible D gene is TRBD1 (5 bases). The CDR3 covers 15 residues. V lost 2 bases and J 3 bases, leaving 12 bases between the germline ends. CDR1 SGHRS and CDR2 YFSETQ come from the germline V gene. CDR3 coding DNA: TGCGCCAGCAGCTTACCCGGGGCTGTTGGAAACACCATATATTTT. Its translation: CASSLPGAVGNTIYF.